A single TCR beta chain is shown here with its context. Its antigen is not known. This sample is drawn from a study of chemoradiotherapy in HPV16-positive cancers. Study conclusions and caveats: For HPV16-positive patients, expanding HPV-responsive T cells associated with longer recurrence-free survival. HPV-specific T cells were functionally defined from only a couple of HPV16-positive patients.

Clones were read by immunoSEQ multiplex PCR, and TCRdb kept only the in-frame ones, dropping some. This sample has about 68,000 clones; roughly 86% occur once, and the top ten carry 4% to 5%. The CDR3 length is 14 residues. The J segment lost 2 bases and the V segment lost 6 bases, leaving 3 bases of the junction unmatched. Germline-derived CDR1 and CDR2 are SEHNR and FQNEAQ (reference sequence). The clonotype comes from a human donor with HPV-associated anogenital cancer. This chain joins TRBV7-9 and TRBJ1-4, with 7 bases identical to TRBD1. This specimen consisted of blood, obtained from a patient who underwent chemoradiotherapy. The CDR3 DNA is TGTGCCAGCAGTCACAGGGGTACTAATGAAAAACTGTTTTTT. It encodes CASSHRGTNEKLFF.